Included here is one T cell receptor beta chain sequence, with context. What it binds is not known. Individuals having autoimmune disease history or systemic immunosuppression were not enrolled. This sample was included in a study of OX40 agonist ivuxolimab in advanced cancers. Broader study findings: Relatively little clonal expansion, among the lowest observed, appeared in partial responders at 0.1-3.0 mg/kg.

The CDR3 runs 15 residues. Trimming stripped 3 bases from V and 1 base from J, with 13 bases between. Germline V gives CDR1 MNHNS, CDR2 SASEGT. Measured with immunoSEQ multiplex PCR; TCRdb has only the in-frame clones, and not every one. The sample lists approximately 90,000 clones; about 90% were seen once. Specimen: CD4+ or CD8+ T cells sorted from blood, collected in a trial of the OX40 agonist ivuxolimab. The receptor comes from an adult with an advanced solid tumor such as melanoma, head and neck, liver or kidney cancer. This chain joins TRBV6-1 and TRBJ2-7; TRBD1 might be the D (5 bases). The DNA for the CDR3 is TGTGCCAGCAGTGACAGGTGGGGCGTTTCCTACGAGCAGTACTTC. Its protein is CASSDRWGVSYEQYF.